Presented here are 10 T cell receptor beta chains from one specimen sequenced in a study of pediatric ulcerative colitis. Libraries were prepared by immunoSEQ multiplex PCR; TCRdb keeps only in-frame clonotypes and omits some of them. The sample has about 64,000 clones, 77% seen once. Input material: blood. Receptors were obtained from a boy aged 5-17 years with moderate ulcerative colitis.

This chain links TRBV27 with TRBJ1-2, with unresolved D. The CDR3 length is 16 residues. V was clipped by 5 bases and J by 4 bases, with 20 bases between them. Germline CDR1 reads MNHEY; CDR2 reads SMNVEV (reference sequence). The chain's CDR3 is CASSPDPDPTTYGYTF. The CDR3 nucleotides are TGTGCCAGCAGTCCCGATCCGGACCCCACTACCTATGGCTACACCTTC.

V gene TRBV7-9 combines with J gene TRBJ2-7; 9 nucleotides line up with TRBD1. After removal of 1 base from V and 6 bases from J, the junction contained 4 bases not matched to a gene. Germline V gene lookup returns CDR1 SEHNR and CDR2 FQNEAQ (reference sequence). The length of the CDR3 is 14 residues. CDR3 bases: TGTGCCAGCAGCTTAGAACAGGGGGCGGCCGAGCAGTACTTC. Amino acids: CASSLEQGAAEQYF.

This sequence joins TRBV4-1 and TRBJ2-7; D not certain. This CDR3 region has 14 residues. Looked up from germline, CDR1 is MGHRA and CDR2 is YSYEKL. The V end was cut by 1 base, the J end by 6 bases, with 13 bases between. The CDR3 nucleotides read TGCGCCAGCAGCCAAGGCCGCAGGTCGGGCGAGCAGTACTTC. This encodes CASSQGRRSGEQYF.

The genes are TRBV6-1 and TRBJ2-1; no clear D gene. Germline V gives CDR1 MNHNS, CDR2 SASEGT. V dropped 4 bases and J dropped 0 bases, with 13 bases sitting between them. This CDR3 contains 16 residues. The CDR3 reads CASSGTAISSYNEQFF. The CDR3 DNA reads TGTGCCAGCAGTGGGACCGCTATTAGCTCCTACAATGAGCAGTTCTTC.

The CDR3 loop is CAWSQRGLGEYEQYF. For the CDR3, the DNA is TGTGCCTGGAGCCAGAGGGGCCTAGGGGAGTACGAGCAGTACTTC. The chain has TRBV30 and TRBJ2-7, with D perhaps assigned TRBD1 or TRBD2 (5 bases each). Germline CDR1 GTSNPN, CDR2 SVGIG (reference sequence). The length of the CDR3 is 15 residues. V lost 3 bases and J 4 bases, leaving 19 bases between the germline ends.

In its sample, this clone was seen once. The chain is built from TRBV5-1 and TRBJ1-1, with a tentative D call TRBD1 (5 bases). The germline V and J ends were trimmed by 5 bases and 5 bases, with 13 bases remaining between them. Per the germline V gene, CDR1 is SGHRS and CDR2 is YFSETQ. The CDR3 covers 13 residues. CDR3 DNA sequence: TGCGCCAGCAGATATGGCAGGGATACTGAAGCTTTCTTT. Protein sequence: CASRYGRDTEAFF.

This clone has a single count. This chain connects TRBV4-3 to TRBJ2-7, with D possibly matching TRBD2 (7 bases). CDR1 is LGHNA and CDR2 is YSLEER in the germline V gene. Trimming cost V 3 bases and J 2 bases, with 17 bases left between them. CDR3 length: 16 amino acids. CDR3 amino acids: CASSQESRRGPYEQYF. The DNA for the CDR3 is TGCGCCAGCAGCCAGGAATCACGGCGGGGGCCCTACGAGCAGTACTTC.

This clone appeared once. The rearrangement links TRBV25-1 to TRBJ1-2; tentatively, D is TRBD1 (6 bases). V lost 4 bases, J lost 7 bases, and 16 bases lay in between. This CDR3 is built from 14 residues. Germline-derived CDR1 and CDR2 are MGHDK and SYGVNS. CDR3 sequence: CASSAAYRASGYTF. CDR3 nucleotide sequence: TGTGCCAGCAGTGCCGCATACAGGGCAAGTGGCTACACCTTC.

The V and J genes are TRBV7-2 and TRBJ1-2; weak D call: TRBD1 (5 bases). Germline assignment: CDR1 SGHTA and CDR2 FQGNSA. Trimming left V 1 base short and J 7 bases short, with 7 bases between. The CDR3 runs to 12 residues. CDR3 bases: TGTGCCAGCAGCTTAGGCAGGGCTGGCTACACCTTC. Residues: CASSLGRAGYTF.

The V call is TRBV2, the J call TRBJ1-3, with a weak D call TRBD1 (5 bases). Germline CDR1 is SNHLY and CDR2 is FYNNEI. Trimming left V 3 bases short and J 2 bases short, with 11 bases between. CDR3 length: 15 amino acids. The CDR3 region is CASSDGGKTGNTIYF. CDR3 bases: TGTGCCAGCAGTGATGGGGGAAAGACTGGAAACACCATATATTTT.